This paragraph covers one TCR beta chain sequence. In germline, CDR1 is LNHDA, CDR2 SQIVND (reference sequence). With 2 bases removed from V and 4 bases from J, the gap between germline ends came to 18 bases. There are 16 residues in the CDR3. The entry originates in a study of T cell responses to AZD1222 COVID-19 vaccine. The protocol was immunoSEQ multiplex PCR, while the TCRdb copy is restricted to in-frame clones and leaves out a portion. Of around 72,000 clones in the sample, 80% to 90% are singletons; the top ten hold under 6%. The sample was peripheral blood, taken on day 0 of AZD1222 vaccination. This TCR was recovered from an adult in good health. The chain links TRBV19 to TRBJ2-7; D uncertain. CDR3 amino acids: CASSINPDPDAYEQYF. The DNA of the CDR3 is TGTGCCAGTAGTATAAACCCGGACCCCGACGCGTACGAGCAGTACTTC. Full variable domain (outside the CDR3, taken from reference TRBV19 and TRBJ2-7): DGGITQSPKYLFRKEGQNVTLSCEQNLNHDAMYWYRQDPGQGLRLIYYSQIVNDFQKGDIAEGYSVSREKKESFPLTVTSAQKNPTAFYLCASSINPDPDAYEQYFGPGTRLTVT.